Listed here are 15 T cell receptor beta chains from one sample, sequenced in a study of CD8+ T cells in alopecia areata. The sample's treatment: oral pan-JAK inhibitor, 5-10 mg twice daily. Following extraction, RNA underwent reverse transcription to cDNA, which served as the sequencing template. Produced via immunoSEQ multiplex PCR; TCRdb's table is partial and in-frame only. The repertoire has about 190,000 clones, 50% to 60% of them found once; the top ten carry less than 0.8%. Sequencing was performed on CD4+ T cells sorted from blood, taken at week 4, from a patient treated with tofacitinib. Receptors were obtained from a human donor with alopecia areata.

This clone was observed a handful of times. V and J are TRBV2 and TRBJ1-4; TRBD1 is a possible D gene (6 bases). This CDR3 comprises 14 residues. CDR1 is SNHLY, CDR2 FYNNEI, per germline. V was cut by 5 bases and J by 7 bases, with 14 bases left in between. CDR3 amino acids: CASSLGQTFEKLFF. The CDR3 region has the DNA TGTGCCAGCAGTCTCGGACAGACCTTTGAAAAACTGTTTTTT.

The chain joins TRBV9 to TRBJ1-4; maybe TRBD1 (5 bases). V lost 7 bases and J 11 bases, leaving 21 bases between the germline ends. Germline V CDR1 and CDR2: SGDLS, YYNGEE. This CDR3 is 14 amino acids long. CDR3 bases: TGTGCCAGCCCGGGGGTTGGCGGAGTCTACAAACTGTTTTTT. This encodes CASPGVGGVYKLFF.

This clone was observed once. The V and J genes are TRBV7-9 and TRBJ1-2; 7 nucleotides agree with TRBD1. The V and J ends lost 4 bases and 4 bases, in that order; junction bases with no gene match: 6. Germline V gene lookup returns CDR1 SEHNR and CDR2 FQNEAQ (reference sequence). The length of the CDR3 is 14 residues. The CDR3 loop is CASSSETGIYGYTF. CDR3 coding DNA: TGTGCCAGCAGCTCCGAGACAGGGATCTATGGCTACACCTTC.

J is TRBJ2-7 and V is TRBV6-5; D unclear. Germline loops: CDR1 MNHEY, CDR2 SVGAGI. The CDR3 loop spans 13 amino acids. The V and J ends lost 8 bases and 3 bases respectively, with 14 bases between them. This CDR3 reads CASRVSGRYEQYF. In DNA form, the CDR3 reads TGTGCCAGCCGAGTGTCAGGCCGCTACGAGCAGTACTTC.

The rearrangement links TRBV2 to TRBJ2-5; possible D gene TRBD1, 6 bases. From germline, CDR1 is SNHLY and CDR2 FYNNEI. Trimming took off 6 bases at V and 4 bases at J, with 15 bases between the two ends. This CDR3 is built from 14 residues. The CDR3 sequence: CASSSRGQAETQYF. The CDR3 coding sequence is TGTGCCAGCAGCAGCAGGGGTCAGGCAGAGACCCAGTACTTC.

This chain connects TRBV7-2 to TRBJ2-3; TRBD1 aligns across 8 bases. Germline assignment: CDR1 SGHTA and CDR2 FQGNSA. The trim removed 6 bases at V and 6 bases at J, leaving 14 bases unmatched. There are 16 residues in the CDR3. The CDR3 region has the DNA TGTGCCAGCAGATCCAATCCAGGGGGCTCGGGGGATACGCAGTATTTT. Protein: CASRSNPGGSGDTQYF.

This chain uses TRBV27 with TRBJ2-3; the D gene could be TRBD1 or TRBD2 (5 bases each). In germline, CDR1 is MNHEY, CDR2 SMNVEV (reference sequence). Trimming shortened V by 7 bases and J by 4 bases, and 12 bases separated the two germline ends. The CDR3 contains 13 residues. Here the CDR3 DNA reads TGTGCCAGCACGGGACGGGGCCCAGATACGCAGTATTTT. Translating gives CASTGRGPDTQYF.

This rearrangement joins TRBV19 to TRBJ1-5; a possible D gene is TRBD1 (6 bases). CDR1 is LNHDA and CDR2 is SQIVND in the germline V gene (reference sequence). The CDR3 runs to 17 residues. V shed 6 bases and J shed 0 bases, with 18 bases lying between them. CDR3 loop: CASSPPRGGNSNQPQHF. CDR3 coding DNA: TGTGCCAGTAGCCCCCCGCGGGGGGGCAATAGCAATCAGCCCCAGCATTTT.

This chain joins TRBV5-1 and TRBJ2-5, with D perhaps TRBD1 (6 bases). The CDR3 sequence is 15 residues long. V was shortened by 4 bases and J by 4 bases, with 17 bases between the two germline ends. Germline V gene data show CDR1 as SGHRS and CDR2 as YFSETQ. This chain's CDR3 is CASSATQGSAETQYF. CDR3 DNA sequence: TGCGCCAGCAGCGCTACTCAGGGGAGTGCAGAGACCCAGTACTTC.

The chain employs TRBV7-2 and TRBJ1-3; D is possibly TRBD1 (6 bases). Germline V gene lookup returns CDR1 SGHTA and CDR2 FQGNSA. CDR3 size: 16 residues. V gave up 5 bases and J gave up 0 bases, with 14 bases separating them. The CDR3 is CASSPTGGSSGNTIYF. DNA for the CDR3: TGTGCCAGCAGCCCGACCGGGGGCAGCTCTGGAAACACCATATATTTT.

The rearrangement uses TRBV9 and TRBJ2-7, with D perhaps given as TRBD1 or TRBD2 (6 bases each). CDR3 size: 12 residues. V lost 6 bases to trimming and J lost 1 base, with 8 bases between them. Germline V gene data show CDR1 as SGDLS and CDR2 as YYNGEE. Here the CDR3 reads CASKGGSYEQYF. The CDR3 DNA reads as TGTGCCAGCAAGGGGGGTTCCTACGAGCAGTACTTC.

The chain uses TRBV4-2 and TRBJ2-7; 9 bases map to TRBD2. Germline assignment: CDR1 LGHNA and CDR2 YNFKEQ. Germline trimming cut 5 bases from V and 6 bases from J; bases unmatched to any gene: 5. The CDR3 contains 13 residues. The CDR3 region has the DNA TGTGCCAGCAGCGAGAGACTAGCGGTCGAGCAGTACTTC. It specifies CASSERLAVEQYF.

V usage is TRBV11-2 and J usage is TRBJ2-2; D gene ambiguous. The CDR3 runs to 14 residues. The V end was cut by 8 bases, the J end by 4 bases, with 14 bases between. Germline V gene lookup returns CDR1 SGHAT and CDR2 FQNNGV. The CDR3 region has the DNA TGTGCCAGCCGCACCTTTCTAGGCACCGGGGAGCTGTTTTTT. Translated: CASRTFLGTGELFF.

The chain couples TRBV30 to TRBJ2-1; TRBD2 agrees at 12 bases. Germline CDR1 is GTSNPN and CDR2 is SVGIG (reference sequence). There are 16 residues in the CDR3. The V and J ends lost 4 bases and 6 bases, in that order; junction bases with no gene match: 10. CDR3 loop: CAWNRLAGGPGNEQFF. The CDR3 DNA reads TGTGCCTGGAACCGGCTAGCGGGAGGGCCGGGCAATGAGCAGTTCTTC.

This clone appeared once. This chain links TRBV4-1 with TRBJ2-1, with 7 bases fitting TRBD2. This CDR3 comprises 14 residues. CDR1 and CDR2 (germline): MGHRA, YSYEKL. Trimming cost V 1 base and J 6 bases; bases outside gene matches: 3. DNA of the CDR3: TGCGCCAGCAGCCAAGCGGGGGGAGGCAATGAGCAGTTCTTC. It is translated as CASSQAGGGNEQFF.